These T cell receptor beta chains were read from a single sample in a study of cytomegalovirus exposure and HLA in healthy donors. Only in-frame clones appear in the TCRdb table, and some are missing; sequencing was by immunoSEQ multiplex PCR. The repertoire holds about 140,000 clones, with over 60% as singletons. The specimen sequenced was PBMCs. These receptors originate from a male donor in good health and CMV-seropositive. CDR3s include the opening cysteine and the closing phenylalanine or tryptophan. D genes are given only for firm matches. Rows give clone size only sometimes, using once, few, many, or a class for an expanded clone.

size	J	V	length	D	DNA	CDR3
few	TRBJ2-7	TRBV27	13	TRBD1	TGTGCCAGCAGAGTGGGACAGAGCTACGAGCAGTACTTC	CASRVGQSYEQYF
NA	TRBJ2-7	TRBV27	17	TRBD1	TGTGCCAGCAGTACTTTATCGAACCTGGGACAGTTCTACGAGCAGTACTTC	CASSTLSNLGQFYEQYF
NA	TRBJ1-1	TRBV7-9	17	NA	TGTGCCAGCAGCTTAGACCAGCTCACAGGGAAAGACACTGAAGCTTTCTTT	CASSLDQLTGKDTEAFF
NA	TRBJ2-3	TRBV27	14	NA	TGTGCCAGCAGCCTTGTTTCTAGCACAGATACGCAGTATTTT	CASSLVSSTDTQYF
NA	TRBJ2-5	TRBV5-4	14	NA	TGTGCCAGCAGCTTGAGGGGGTTCCAAGAGACCCAGTACTTC	CASSLRGFQETQYF
NA	TRBJ1-1	TRBV7-9	16	TRBD1	TGTGCCAGCAGCCCCGGGACAGGAGTTGGGAACACTGAAGCTTTCTTT	CASSPGTGVGNTEAFF
NA	TRBJ2-1	TRBV19	14	NA	TGTGCCAGTCGTATCGAGAGCTCCTACAATGAGCAGTTCTTC	CASRIESSYNEQFF
NA	TRBJ2-5	TRBV19	13	NA	TGTGCCAGTAGTATAGTACATCAAGAGACCCAGTACTTC	CASSIVHQETQYF
NA	TRBJ2-1	TRBV30	14	NA	TGTGCCTGGGATAGATCCGGGAGTCTCAATGAGCAGTTCTTC	CAWDRSGSLNEQFF
NA	TRBJ1-3	TRBV7-3	14	NA	TGTGCCAGCAGCGGGGGGGGTCCTGGAAACACCATATATTTT	CASSGGGPGNTIYF
few	TRBJ2-7	TRBV4-2	14	NA	TGTGCCAGCAGCTCCGGGGTCAAGAACTACGAGCAGTACTTC	CASSSGVKNYEQYF
NA	TRBJ2-5	TRBV4-2	15	TRBD2	TGTGCCAGCAGGACTAGCGGGGGGCCTCAAGAGACCCAGTACTTC	CASRTSGGPQETQYF
NA	TRBJ1-5	TRBV6-6	16	NA	TGTGCCAGCAGTTACGTTTCGGGGGTAGAGGATCAGCCCCAGCATTTT	CASSYVSGVEDQPQHF
NA	TRBJ1-6	TRBV18	16	NA	TGTGCCAGCTCACCATGGGAGGGCTCCTATAATTCACCCCTCCACTTT	CASSPWEGSYNSPLHF
NA	TRBJ2-7	TRBV11-2	13	NA	TGTGCCAGCAGCTGGAACAGGTACTACGAGCAGTACTTC	CASSWNRYYEQYF
NA	TRBJ2-2	TRBV10-1	14	NA	TGCGCCAGCAGTGCAGGGGAGCTCCCCGGGGAGCTGTTTTTT	CASSAGELPGELFF
NA	TRBJ2-7	TRBV5-4	15	NA	TGTGCCAGCAGCTTGCCGGGGACAAGCTCCTACGAGCAGTACTTC	CASSLPGTSSYEQYF